This T cell receptor beta chain was observed in a study of T cells after yellow fever vaccination. Across the study: SMART-Seq v4 Ultra Low Input prepared libraries from low-cell fractions. Regarding the study as a whole: A small share of clonotypes appeared in both CD4 and CD8 compartments. Re-detected after boosting: most primary clones, 96% of CD4 and under 90% of CD8.

A universal primer site and UMIs were added as TCR cDNA was made by 5'RACE template switching. MiXCR was run by TCRdb on the 5' RACE reads, yielding one entry per CDR3 protein. The sample has 100,000 to 150,000 distinct CDR3 sequences; under 9% are singletons. There are a few counts of this clonotype. Its matching antigen is unknown. The CDR3 is made up of 17 amino acids. Trimming cost V 0 bases and J 1 base, with 10 bases left between them. Germline V CDR1 and CDR2: LGHNA, YNFKEQ. This chain joins TRBV4-2 and TRBJ2-6; D assignment may be TRBD1 or TRBD2 (6 bases each). The starting material was CD8+ T cells sorted from PBMCs, obtained on the day of the yellow fever booster vaccination. The source of this sequence is a man between 18 and 35 years old who received the YFV17D yellow fever vaccine. CDR3 nucleotides: TGTGCCAGCAGCCAAGAGGGGGGCGCGTCTGGGGCCAACGTCCTGACTTTC. Translated, it gives CASSQEGGASGANVLTF.